The clone carrying this TCR beta chain occurred many times. No antigen is known for it. Germline V gives CDR1 KGHSH, CDR2 LQKENI. V lost 3 bases to trimming and J lost 1 base; unmatched junction nucleotides: 2. CDR3 length: 14 residues. The data were taken from a study of T-cell reconstitution after alpha-beta-depleted transplantation in children. Preparation of the TCRbeta library used unique molecular identifiers. TCRdb reanalysed the PCR reads using MiXCR and keeps one entry per CDR3 protein. The sample carries fewer than 350,000 distinct CDR3 sequences, around a tenth recorded once. General study findings and limits: Where alpha-beta T cells came from about two months after transplant was reportedly several hundred expanded graft clones.

This clonotype was sampled from a male patient aged 2-10 years who had a stem cell transplant for chronic granulomatous disease, so the T cells may come from the graft donor. The sequencing used peripheral blood, collected 180 days after TCRalphabeta/CD19-depleted stem cell transplant. The chain recombines TRBV18 with TRBJ1-1, with TRBD1 matching 7 bases. The CDR3 reads CASSPSGGNTEAFF. As DNA, the CDR3 is TGTGCCAGCTCACCGTCAGGGGGGAACACTGAAGCTTTCTTT.